These T cell receptor beta chains were read from a single sample in a study of blood T cell repertoires in COVID-19. Sequencing used immunoSEQ multiplex PCR; TCRdb keeps in-frame clones, though not all of them. The data hold tens of thousands of clones, with roughly 74% observed a single time. Sequencing input: peripheral blood. These receptor sequences come from a human donor in a cohort sampled during active COVID-19. Both conserved end residues are part of each CDR3.

v_call: TRBV10-2
j_call: TRBJ2-7
cdr3_aa: CASSVSSGRSYEQYF

v_call: TRBV4-2
j_call: TRBJ1-5
cdr3_aa: CASSQDLGTLGGHF

v_call: TRBV5-1
j_call: TRBJ2-3
cdr3_aa: CASSLAPNADTQYF

v_call: TRBV2
j_call: TRBJ1-1
cdr3_aa: CASPPAFMTLRPKGRYTEAFF

v_call: TRBV11-2
j_call: TRBJ2-7
cdr3_aa: CASSPDSAGGYEQYF

v_call: TRBV6-4
j_call: TRBJ2-7
cdr3_aa: CARGCSVDSYEQYF

v_call: TRBV19
j_call: TRBJ1-2
cdr3_aa: CASNERDRRAGYTF

v_call: TRBV19
j_call: TRBJ2-7
cdr3_aa: CASTPGPSSYEQYF

v_call: TRBV19
j_call: TRBJ1-2
cdr3_aa: CASSILDRANYGYTF

v_call: TRBV6-5
j_call: TRBJ2-7
cdr3_aa: CATQRTGGAYEQYF

v_call: TRBV4-2
j_call: TRBJ2-1
cdr3_aa: CASSQDLASGYNEQFF

v_call: TRBV7-2
j_call: TRBJ1-1
cdr3_aa: CASSLNGGASTEAFF

v_call: TRBV2
j_call: TRBJ1-5
cdr3_aa: CASSNDRGREPQHF

v_call: TRBV19
j_call: TRBJ1-2
cdr3_aa: CASSSRGADYGYTF

v_call: TRBV7-2
j_call: TRBJ2-7
cdr3_aa: CASSLSLFEQYF

v_call: TRBV19
j_call: TRBJ2-5
cdr3_aa: CASSEQGGETQYF

v_call: TRBV30
j_call: TRBJ1-1
cdr3_aa: CAWTVGGNTEAFF

v_call: TRBV2
j_call: TRBJ1-3
cdr3_aa: CASRELTRGSSGNTIYF

v_call: TRBV18
j_call: TRBJ2-2
cdr3_aa: CASSPVGTGQGNTGELFF

v_call: TRBV19
j_call: TRBJ2-7
cdr3_aa: CASSIGRGGDEQYF

v_call: TRBV7-2
j_call: TRBJ2-5
cdr3_aa: CASSLQPSDAWETQYF

v_call: TRBV18
j_call: TRBJ1-2
cdr3_aa: CASSPNRLDYGYTF

v_call: TRBV4-1
j_call: TRBJ2-5
cdr3_aa: CASSQGAGLNQETQYF

v_call: TRBV5-4
j_call: TRBJ1-4
cdr3_aa: CASSLGGGLNNEKLFF

v_call: TRBV27
j_call: TRBJ2-1
cdr3_aa: CASSLYDYNNEQFF

v_call: TRBV30
j_call: TRBJ2-5
cdr3_aa: CAWLPGGGGETQYF

v_call: TRBV6-5
j_call: TRBJ1-2
cdr3_aa: CASSYRGGGSLYTF

v_call: TRBV9
j_call: TRBJ1-4
cdr3_aa: CASSVRPQGTTNEKLFF

v_call: TRBV2
j_call: TRBJ2-7
cdr3_aa: CASSRGSSYEQYF

v_call: TRBV7-8
j_call: TRBJ2-5
cdr3_aa: CASSFAGQETQYF

v_call: TRBV4-2
j_call: TRBJ1-4
cdr3_aa: CASSPGQGGKLFF

v_call: TRBV18
j_call: TRBJ1-1
cdr3_aa: CASSPQAGPLIEAFF

v_call: TRBV29-1
j_call: TRBJ2-2
cdr3_aa: CSATKDRGSVRMNTGELFF

v_call: TRBV5-6
j_call: TRBJ2-1
cdr3_aa: CASSLRGEQFF

v_call: TRBV5-6
j_call: TRBJ2-7
cdr3_aa: CASSLARGPEQYF

v_call: TRBV14
j_call: TRBJ2-1
cdr3_aa: CASSQEGPSGSIYNEQFF

v_call: TRBV29-1
j_call: TRBJ1-4
cdr3_aa: CSVGDRGEKLFF

v_call: TRBV7-9
j_call: TRBJ2-7
cdr3_aa: CASSLQGYEQYF

v_call: TRBV7-2
j_call: TRBJ1-2
cdr3_aa: CASRTKRIYGYTF

v_call: TRBV6-5
j_call: TRBJ2-7
cdr3_aa: CASSPQGASERVYF

v_call: TRBV5-1
j_call: TRBJ1-6
cdr3_aa: CASSTGQGGSPLHF

v_call: TRBV7-2
j_call: TRBJ2-7
cdr3_aa: CASSLEYRADEQYF